This TCR beta chain is drawn from a study of T cell responses to AZD1222 COVID-19 vaccine. The ends lost 1 base at V and 5 bases at J; junction bases unmatched: 6. Germline CDR1 is LGHDT and CDR2 is YNNKEL (reference sequence). The CDR3 extends over 15 amino acids. Clones were sequenced by immunoSEQ multiplex PCR, and TCRdb holds only the in-frame ones, with some missing. The sample has around 99,000 clones, just over 90% seen once. This clone was seen only once. The clonotype was recovered from an adult in good health. The sequenced sample was peripheral blood, obtained on day 0 of AZD1222 vaccination. This chain joins TRBV3-1 (or the pseudogene TRBV3-2) and TRBJ1-1; 8 nucleotides match TRBD1. Here the CDR3 DNA reads TGTGCCAGCAGCCAAGGCGGACAGGGAGGTACTGAAGCTTTCTTT. Protein product: CASSQGGQGGTEAFF.